The source of this T cell receptor beta chain is a study of blood T cell repertoires in COVID-19. The wider study: Sample material is recorded as cDNA or gDNA derived from T cells, B-cell-depleted T cells, or PBMCs.

Trimming cost V 8 bases and J 1 base, with 19 bases left between them. The germline gives CDR1 SNHLY, CDR2 FYNNEI. This CDR3 has 16 residues. Sequencing was performed with immunoSEQ multiplex PCR; in TCRdb, only in-frame clones are kept and a portion is missing. The data show a few hundred thousand clones, about 88% seen once. The receptor was isolated from a human donor in a cohort sampled during active COVID-19. The chain joins TRBV2 to TRBJ2-3; possible D gene TRBD2, 5 bases. The sample comprised peripheral blood. The CDR3 sequence: CASARISPGGTDTQYF. The CDR3 DNA reads TGTGCCAGCGCAAGAATAAGCCCCGGGGGCACAGATACGCAGTATTTT.